This TCR beta chain is drawn from a study of blood T cell repertoires in COVID-19. At the level of the study: Samples of COVID-19 (acute and convalescent) were obtained from the United States, Italy and Spain. In each case, the material was cDNA or gDNA derived from T cells, B-cell-depleted T cells, or PBMCs.

Authors' analysis steps: How many nucleated cells were present was estimated from reference gene primer amplification. Profiling relied on immunoSEQ multiplex PCR, and the TCRdb table lists in-frame clones only, not all of them. V, J and clone size are those of that table, while D and trimming were read from the DNA. The sample shows under 200,000 clones, about 86% of them seen only once. J was trimmed by 7 bases and V by 5 bases; bases with no gene match: 10. CDR1 is SNHLY and CDR2 is FYNNEI in the germline V gene. The CDR3 runs to 16 residues. The chain combines TRBV2 with TRBJ2-2, with TRBD2 identical over 10 bases. Sequencing was done on a sample of peripheral blood. This sequence originates from a young man with active or convalescent COVID-19. CDR3 amino acids: CASSLGSGRSGGELFF. The CDR3 DNA sequence: TGTGCCAGCAGTTTGGGTAGCGGGAGGTCGGGCGGGGAGCTGTTTTTT.